This T cell receptor (beta chain) came from a study of tumor-infiltrating lymphocytes in primary liver carcinoma. On the study more broadly: Every sample contained roughly 3.65 to 7.13 million productive TCRbeta reads, and these numbers were similar from one tissue type to another.

J was trimmed by 12 bases and V by 1 base; bases with no gene match: 9. The CDR3 runs 15 residues. Germline assignment: CDR1 MGHRA and CDR2 YSYEKL. This clonotype was picked up many times. Making TCR beta cDNA involved 400 to 600 ng total RNA and a constant-region primer. Investigators got TCR beta libraries out of three nested multiplex PCR rounds, done with slightly modified ARM-PCR. Two initial PCR rounds of ten to eleven cycles each paired TRBV1-TRBV30 forward primers with a C-beta reverse primer. TCRdb reprocessed the multiplex PCR reads via MiXCR and lists one record per CDR3 protein. The repertoire includes some 320,000 distinct CDR3 sequences, approximately 60% of them detected once, and approximately 9% sits in the top ten. For blood RNA, unsorted whole blood served as the source, and germline DNA was extracted too.

The J gene is TRBJ2-1, the V gene TRBV4-1, with TRBD2 matching 10 bases. The receptor was isolated from a man between 35 and 55 years old with primary liver carcinoma and hepatitis B virus infection. The specimen was peripheral blood. The CDR3 DNA is TGCGCCAGCAGCCAAGCGCCCCAGATAGCGGGAGGGCAGTTCTTC. It is translated as CASSQAPQIAGGQFF.